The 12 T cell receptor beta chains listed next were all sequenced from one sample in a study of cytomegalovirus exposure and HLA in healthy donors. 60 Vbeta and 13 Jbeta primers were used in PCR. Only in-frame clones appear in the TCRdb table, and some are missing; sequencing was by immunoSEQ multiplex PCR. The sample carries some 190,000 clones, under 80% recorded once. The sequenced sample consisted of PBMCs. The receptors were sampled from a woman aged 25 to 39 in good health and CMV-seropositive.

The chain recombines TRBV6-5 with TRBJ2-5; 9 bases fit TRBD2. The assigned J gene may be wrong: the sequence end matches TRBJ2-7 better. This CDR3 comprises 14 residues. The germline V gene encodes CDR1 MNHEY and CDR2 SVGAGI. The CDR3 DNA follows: TGTGCCAGCAAAAGGGCGGGGGGGAGCTACGAGCAGTACTTC. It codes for CASKRAGGSYEQYF.

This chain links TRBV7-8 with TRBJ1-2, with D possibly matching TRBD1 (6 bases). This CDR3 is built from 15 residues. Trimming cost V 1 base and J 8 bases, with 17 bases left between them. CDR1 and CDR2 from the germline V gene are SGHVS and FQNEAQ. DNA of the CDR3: TGTGCCAGCAGCTTAGGGCGGAGGACAGAACGCGGCTACACCTTC. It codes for CASSLGRRTERGYTF.

The CDR3 reads CASSQGQGGMNTEAFF. CDR3 sequence (DNA): TGCGCCAGCAGCCAAGGACAGGGGGGGATGAACACTGAAGCTTTCTTT. The chain couples TRBV4-3 to TRBJ1-1; 9 positions match TRBD1. The CDR3 loop spans 16 amino acids. The V gene end was trimmed by 1 base and the J gene end by 0 bases; junction bases not matched to a gene: 3. Germline V gene data show CDR1 as LGHNA and CDR2 as YSLEER.

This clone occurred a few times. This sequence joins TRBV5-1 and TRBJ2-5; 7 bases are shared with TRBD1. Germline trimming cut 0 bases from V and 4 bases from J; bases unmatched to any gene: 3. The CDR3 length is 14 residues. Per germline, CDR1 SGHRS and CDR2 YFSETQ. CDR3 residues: CASSLGGGIETQYF. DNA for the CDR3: TGCGCCAGCAGCTTGGGAGGGGGCATAGAGACCCAGTACTTC.

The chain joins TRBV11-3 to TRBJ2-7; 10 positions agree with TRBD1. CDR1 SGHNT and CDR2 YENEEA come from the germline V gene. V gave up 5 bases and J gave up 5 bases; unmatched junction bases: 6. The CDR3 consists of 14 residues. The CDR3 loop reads CASSPRTGGDEQYF. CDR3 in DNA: TGTGCCAGCAGCCCCCGGACAGGGGGAGACGAGCAGTACTTC.

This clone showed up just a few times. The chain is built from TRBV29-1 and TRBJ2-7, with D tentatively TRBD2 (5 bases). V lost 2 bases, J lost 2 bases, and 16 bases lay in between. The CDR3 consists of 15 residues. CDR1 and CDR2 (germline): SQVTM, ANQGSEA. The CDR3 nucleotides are TGCAGCGTTGAAAGATCAGAGGGCAGACCCTACGAGCAGTACTTC. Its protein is CSVERSEGRPYEQYF.

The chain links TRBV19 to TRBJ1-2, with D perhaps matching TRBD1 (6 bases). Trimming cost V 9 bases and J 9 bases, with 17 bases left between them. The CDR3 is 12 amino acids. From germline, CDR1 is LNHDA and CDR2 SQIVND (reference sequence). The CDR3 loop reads CASRRTAASYTF. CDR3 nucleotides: TGTGCCAGCCGGAGGACAGCCGCGAGCTACACCTTC.

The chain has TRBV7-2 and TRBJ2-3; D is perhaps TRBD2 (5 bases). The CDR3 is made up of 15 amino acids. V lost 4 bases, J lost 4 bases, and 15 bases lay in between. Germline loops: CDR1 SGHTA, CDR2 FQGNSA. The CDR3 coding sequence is TGTGCCAGCAGCTCGGACCGAGGGTGGGCAGATACGCAGTATTTT. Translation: CASSSDRGWADTQYF.

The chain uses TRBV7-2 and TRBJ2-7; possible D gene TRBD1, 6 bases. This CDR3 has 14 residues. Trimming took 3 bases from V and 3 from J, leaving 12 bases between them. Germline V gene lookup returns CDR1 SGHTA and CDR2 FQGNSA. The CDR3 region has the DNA TGTGCCAGCAGCTTTTCCAGGGGTGACTACGAGCAGTACTTC. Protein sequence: CASSFSRGDYEQYF.

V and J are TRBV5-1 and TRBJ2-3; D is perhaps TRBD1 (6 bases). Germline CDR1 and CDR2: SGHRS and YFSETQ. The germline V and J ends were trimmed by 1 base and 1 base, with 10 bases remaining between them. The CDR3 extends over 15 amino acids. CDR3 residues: CASSLLGGGTDTQYF. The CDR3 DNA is TGCGCCAGCAGCTTGTTAGGGGGAGGCACAGATACGCAGTATTTT.

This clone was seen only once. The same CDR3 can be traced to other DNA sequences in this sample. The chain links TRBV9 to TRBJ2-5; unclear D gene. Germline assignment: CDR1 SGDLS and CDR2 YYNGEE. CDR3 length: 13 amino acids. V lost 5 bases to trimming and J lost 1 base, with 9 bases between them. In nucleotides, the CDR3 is TGTGCCAGCAGTGTAAGTAGCCAAGAGACCCAGTACTTC. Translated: CASSVSSQETQYF.

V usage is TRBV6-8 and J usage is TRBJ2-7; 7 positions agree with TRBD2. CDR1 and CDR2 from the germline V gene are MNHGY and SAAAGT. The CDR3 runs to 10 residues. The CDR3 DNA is TGTGCGGCTAGCGGCTACGAGCAGTACTTC. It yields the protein CAASGYEQYF.